The 11 T cell receptor beta chains below were found in one sample sequenced in a study of CD4 and CD8 cells across lung adenocarcinoma regions. From the PCR reads, TCRdb called clonotypes with MiXCR, one entry per CDR3 protein. The sample lists around 20,000 distinct CDR3 sequences; about half were seen once. Sequenced sample: CD8+ T cells from the center of a lung tumor. These TCRs come from a female donor with lung adenocarcinoma. The CD4 and CD8 labels of this study may be unreliable.

In regard to this clonotype: The junction does not match germline at one end; this may be a read error. This chain uses TRBV27 with TRBJ2-5, with TRBD1 as a possible D gene (7 bases). The germline gives CDR1 MNHEY, CDR2 SMNVEV (reference sequence). There are 15 residues in the CDR3. The DNA of the CDR3 is TGTGCCGGGGGGCAGGGGGGCGGACACCAAGAGACGCAGTACTTC. Encoded protein: CAGGQGGGHQETQYF.

This clonotype was observed a few times. CDR3 sequence reads: CAWSVLRASEQFF. CDR3 in DNA: TGTGCCTGGAGTGTACTGAGGGCCAGTGAGCAGTTCTTC. This chain links TRBV30 with TRBJ2-1; TRBD2 is a possible D gene (5 bases). CDR1 and CDR2 (germline): GTSNPN, SVGIG (reference sequence). The CDR3 sequence is 13 residues long. V shed 0 bases and J shed 9 bases, with 12 bases lying between them.

This sequence joins TRBV6-5 and TRBJ2-1; 7 positions agree with TRBD1. The last part of the DNA fits TRBJ2-7 better; the J call may be wrong. This CDR3 spans 13 amino acids. Germline V gene data show CDR1 as MNHEY and CDR2 as SVGAGI. The CDR3 loop is CASSSRGPYEQYF. The CDR3 nucleotides are TGTGCCAGCAGTTCGAGGGGGCCCTACGAGCAGTACTTC.

V usage is TRBV7-2 and J usage is TRBJ2-5; TRBD1 is a possible D gene (5 bases). The J call is uncertain, as TRBJ2-7 better fits the DNA end. The CDR3 sequence is 13 residues long. Germline CDR1 reads SGHTA; CDR2 reads FQGNSA. The CDR3 DNA is TGTGCCAGCAGCTTAGAGCAGGGATACGAGCAGTACTTC. Encoded protein: CASSLEQGYEQYF.

Concerning this clonotype itself: Relative to the germline gene, one junction end is altered; a read error may explain this. The J gene is TRBJ2-3, the V gene TRBV7-6; D uncertain. Looked up from germline, CDR1 is SGHVS and CDR2 is FNYEAQ. The CDR3 is 12 residues long. The CDR3 is CANSLVGDTQYF. DNA for the CDR3: TGTGCCAACAGCTTAGTAGGTGATACGCAGTATTTT.

In regard to this clonotype: At one boundary the junction diverges from the germline segment, which might be a read error. The chain uses TRBV6-1 and TRBJ2-3; 13 nucleotides align to TRBD2. The CDR3 is 16 residues long. The germline CDR1 and CDR2 sequences are MNHNS and SASEGT. CDR3 in amino acids: CASRRRTSGSPDTQYF. CDR3 bases: TGTGCCAGCAGAAGAAGGACTAGCGGGAGCCCCGATACCCAGTATTTC.

On this clonotype itself: Germline is not matched at one junction end, which may reflect a read error. The chain recombines TRBV7-6 with TRBJ2-2; a weak D match, TRBD1 (5 bases). CDR1 is SGHVS, CDR2 FNYEAQ, per germline. The CDR3 is made up of 18 amino acids. The CDR3 here is CASSLALPGPTDTEALYF. In DNA form, the CDR3 reads TGTGCCAGCAGCTTAGCCCTTCCAGGGCCTACTGACACAGAGGCGCTGTATTTT.

Of note for this clonotype: One end of the junction is discordant with germline, which a read error may explain. J is TRBJ2-4 and V is TRBV27, with D perhaps assigned TRBD1 or TRBD2 (5 bases each). The CDR3 contains 15 residues. Germline CDR1 reads MNHEY; CDR2 reads SMNVEV (reference sequence). The DNA for the CDR3 is TGTGGCAGCGGCCCGGGGCTAGGAGTCAAAGACACGCAGTACTTC. Amino acid sequence: CGSGPGLGVKDTQYF.

This clonotype was counted a single time. The CDR3 carries no conserved terminal phenylalanine or tryptophan, so it likely arises from a read error. The chain carries TRBV27 and TRBJ2-1; D not certain. The CDR3 sequence is 12 residues long. Between the trimmed V and J ends, which lost 2 bases and 7 bases, there was a span of 6 bases. Germline V lookup: CDR1 MNHEY, CDR2 SMNVEV (reference sequence). CDR3 protein: CASSLIGNEQFL. CDR3 sequence (DNA): TGTGCCAGCAGTTTAATAGGGAATGAGCAGTTCTTA.

The gene calls are TRBV27 and TRBJ2-5; 7 bases line up with TRBD2. Per germline, CDR1 MNHEY and CDR2 SMNVEV (reference sequence). The V gene end was trimmed by 2 bases and the J gene end by 8 bases; junction bases not matched to a gene: 11. There are 15 residues in the CDR3. The CDR3 sequence: CASSLRAGREDTQYF. The CDR3 nucleotides are TGTGCCAGCAGTTTAAGAGCGGGGAGGGAGGACACCCAGTACTTC.

This clonotype was detected ten times or more. The DNA of the CDR3 is TGTGCCAGCAGACCCGGGACAGGGACAGAGACCCAGTACTTC. Its translation is CASRPGTGTETQYF. The J gene is TRBJ2-1, the V gene TRBV25-1, with 9 nucleotides matching TRBD1. The end of the DNA fits TRBJ2-5 better, so the J call may be wrong. The CDR3 is made up of 14 amino acids. Germline V gene lookup returns CDR1 MGHDK and CDR2 SYGVNS.